This is a list of T cell receptor beta chains from one sample in a study of blood T cell repertoires in COVID-19. Clones were sequenced by immunoSEQ multiplex PCR, and TCRdb holds only the in-frame ones, with some missing. The data show 100,000 to 150,000 clones, 81% seen once. Sequenced material: peripheral blood. These receptors all stem from a woman between 45 and 60 years old with acute or convalescent COVID-19. Both conserved end residues are part of each CDR3. The D gene is left open where the match is weak. Some rows mark clone size as missing; the rest say once, few, many or name a class of expanded clone.

size,J,D,V,CDR3,DNA
once,TRBJ2-1,-,TRBV6-5,CASTRPGSNEQFF,TGTGCCAGCACCCGCCCCGGGAGCAATGAGCAGTTCTTC
-,TRBJ1-5,-,TRBV30,CAWSIAGGGTDDQPQHF,TGTGCCTGGAGTATAGCCGGCGGCGGGACCGACGATCAGCCCCAGCATTTT
-,TRBJ2-7,-,TRBV3-1/TRBV3-2,CASSQRGTVAYEQYF,TGTGCCAGCAGCCAGAGGGGGACGGTAGCCTACGAGCAGTACTTC
-,TRBJ1-6,-,TRBV6-2/TRBV6-3,CASSYKRRGRLSGNSPLHF,TGTGCCAGCAGTTACAAAAGGAGGGGCAGGCTGTCGGGTAATTCACCCCTCCACTTT
-,TRBJ2-1,TRBD2,TRBV2,CASRSITSGNYNEQFF,TGTGCCAGCAGATCTATAACTAGCGGCAACTACAATGAGCAGTTCTTC
-,TRBJ2-3,-,TRBV5-1,CASKAASPTDTQYF,TGCGCCAGCAAAGCGGCCAGCCCCACAGATACGCAGTATTTT
-,TRBJ1-4,-,TRBV5-1,CASSRGASAGDEKLFF,TGCGCCAGCAGCCGGGGGGCTTCGGCAGGTGATGAAAAACTGTTTTTT
-,TRBJ2-5,TRBD2,TRBV2,CASSSSSGGQGTQYF,TGTGCCAGCAGTAGTTCTAGCGGGGGCCAGGGGACCCAGTACTTC
-,TRBJ2-7,-,TRBV7-9,CASSTVGVYEQYF,TGTGCCAGCAGCACCGTTGGAGTATACGAGCAGTACTTC
-,TRBJ2-3,TRBD2,TRBV11-3,CASSSGLAVTDTQYF,TGTGCCAGCAGCTCCGGACTAGCGGTCACAGATACGCAGTATTTT